This T cell receptor (beta chain) stems from a study of response to subunit inactivated influenza vaccine. Study-level results: Only a handful of new T cells, the authors suggested, are recruited with each seasonal influenza vaccination.

This clonotype was recorded at least ten times. Its cognate antigen is unknown. MiXCR, run by TCRdb on the RT-PCR reads, gives a single entry per CDR3 protein. Of about 520,000 distinct CDR3 sequences in the sample, approximately 7.3% were seen once. This receptor was identified in a man between 50 and 75 years old who received an inactivated influenza vaccine. The sample was PBMCs from blood, taken around 25 months after vaccination.

This CDR3 is CASSLAADERPQHF. CDR3 bases: TGTGCCAGCAGCTTGGCGGCAGACGAAAGGCCCCAGCATTTT. The genes are TRBV7-8 and TRBJ1-5; D unclear. The CDR3 loop spans 14 amino acids. V was trimmed by 3 bases and J by 9 bases, leaving 15 bases between them. Germline values: CDR1 SGHVS, CDR2 FQNEAQ.